These T cell receptor beta chains were read from a single sample in a study of cytomegalovirus exposure and HLA in healthy donors. Clones were sequenced by immunoSEQ multiplex PCR, and TCRdb holds only the in-frame ones, with some missing. The sample has 150,000 or so clones, 86% seen once. The sample consisted of PBMCs. The origin of the receptors is a man aged 18 to 30 in good health and CMV-seropositive. CDR3s include the opening cysteine and the closing phenylalanine or tryptophan. D genes are given only for firm matches. Some rows mark clone size as missing; the rest say once, few, many or name a class of expanded clone.

clone size | D gene | J gene | V gene | CDR3 protein | CDR3 DNA
- | - | TRBJ1-1 | TRBV2 | CASRPTGNTEAFF | TGTGCCAGCCGGCCCACAGGAAACACTGAAGCTTTCTTT
- | - | TRBJ2-1 | TRBV20-1 | CSVWGGDEQFF | TGCAGTGTATGGGGGGGCGATGAGCAGTTCTTC
- | - | TRBJ1-1 | TRBV4-3 | CASSQDEGRVETEAFF | TGCGCCAGCAGCCAAGATGAGGGCCGGGTGGAGACTGAAGCTTTCTTT
- | TRBD2 | TRBJ2-7 | TRBV7-2 | CASSLSGGPAYEQYF | TGTGCCAGCAGCCTTAGCGGGGGGCCAGCCTACGAGCAGTACTTC
- | TRBD2 | TRBJ2-1 | TRBV7-3 | CASSRRGTSGSNEQFF | TGTGCCAGCAGCCGGAGAGGGACTAGCGGGAGCAATGAGCAGTTCTTC
- | TRBD1 | TRBJ2-3 | TRBV28 | CASSVWSDRARTDTQYF | TGTGCCAGCAGTGTTTGGTCGGACAGGGCCCGCACAGATACGCAGTATTTT
- | - | TRBJ2-7 | TRBV2 | CASQSQTSDYEQYF | TGTGCCAGCCAGTCCCAGACATCGGACTACGAGCAGTACTTC
- | - | TRBJ2-2 | TRBV6-5 | CASSSPGIMNTGELFF | TGTGCCAGCAGTTCCCCAGGGATAATGAACACCGGGGAGCTGTTTTTT
once | - | TRBJ1-5 | TRBV19 | CASNGVLGGNQPQHF | TGTGCCAGTAACGGGGTCTTAGGCGGAAATCAGCCCCAGCATTTT
- | - | TRBJ1-2 | TRBV19 | CAVLRRGADYGYTF | TGTGCCGTCCTAAGGCGGGGGGCGGACTATGGCTACACCTTC
- | TRBD2 | TRBJ2-7 | TRBV18 | CASSPLAAGGSYEQYF | TGTGCCAGCTCACCACTTGCGGCGGGGGGCTCCTACGAGCAGTACTTC
- | TRBD1 | TRBJ2-7 | TRBV10-3 | CAISGGTGAVHEQYF | TGTGCCATCAGTGGGGGGACAGGGGCCGTCCACGAGCAGTACTTC
- | - | TRBJ1-1 | TRBV6-5 | CASSYSIGTQAFF | TGTGCCAGCAGTTACTCGATCGGGACACAAGCTTTCTTT
- | TRBD2 | TRBJ2-1 | TRBV4-3 | CASSQNSGTINEQFF | TGCGCCAGCAGCCAAAACTCCGGGACTATCAATGAGCAGTTCTTC
- | - | TRBJ2-7 | TRBV6-5 | CASSYARGGQYEQYF | TGTGCCAGCAGTTACGCGAGGGGGGGGCAGTACGAGCAGTACTTC
- | TRBD2 | TRBJ2-1 | TRBV10-3 | CAISLAGGDEQFF | TGTGCCATCAGTTTAGCGGGAGGGGATGAGCAGTTCTTC
- | TRBD1 | TRBJ1-2 | TRBV7-9 | CASSLRDRQDGYTF | TGTGCCAGCAGCCTTCGGGACAGGCAGGATGGCTACACCTTC
- | - | TRBJ2-7 | TRBV5-5 | CASSLTGQLSEQYF | TGTGCCAGCAGCTTGACAGGGCAACTCTCCGAGCAGTACTTC